This TCR beta chain comes out of a study of cytomegalovirus exposure and HLA in healthy donors. Generated by immunoSEQ multiplex PCR, the TCRdb table keeps only in-frame clones and is missing some. Of about 76,000 clones listed, over 85% are singletons. V was pared by 5 bases and J by 8 bases, with 10 bases between. In germline, CDR1 is LNHDA, CDR2 SQIVND (reference sequence). The CDR3 is 12 residues long. The specimen sequenced was PBMCs. V and J are TRBV19 and TRBJ2-4; maybe TRBD2 (5 bases). The sequence was obtained from a man between 18 and 29 years old in good health and CMV-seropositive. The CDR3 is CASSPGRDIQYF. CDR3 sequence (DNA): TGTGCCAGTAGTCCGGGAAGGGACATTCAGTACTTC.